A selection of T cell receptor beta chains follows, all from one sample in a study of glioma-infiltrating T cells after dendritic cell vaccination. Measured with immunoSEQ multiplex PCR; TCRdb has only the in-frame clones, and not every one. In the table there are fewer than 85,000 clones, 70% to 90% of which are singletons. The specimen was blood, collected before dendritic cell vaccination. These receptors originate from a human donor with glioblastoma. The CDR3 runs from the conserved cysteine through the conserved F or W. Fields, in order: clone size, J gene, V gene, D gene, CDR3 DNA, CDR3 protein. The D gene is left open where the match is weak. Not every row has a clone size; where given, it reads once, few, many or a size class.

NA TRBJ2-1 TRBV6-1 NA TGTGCCAGCAGTGAAAGAGGGTATGGGTACAATGAGCAGTTCTTC CASSERGYGYNEQFF
NA TRBJ1-1 TRBV5-1 TRBD1 TGCGCCAGCAGCGGAGGGACAGGGGGGGACACTGAAGCTTTCTTT CASSGGTGGDTEAFF
NA TRBJ2-5 TRBV7-9 NA TGTGCCAGCAGCTTAGACAGGGTGGAGACCCAGTACTTC CASSLDRVETQYF
few TRBJ1-3 TRBV7-8 NA TGTGCCAGCAGCCCGAACACTGGAAACACCATATATTTT CASSPNTGNTIYF
NA TRBJ1-1 TRBV10-3 NA TGTGCCATCAGTGATACTGGGAACACTGAAGCTTTCTTT CAISDTGNTEAFF
NA TRBJ2-3 TRBV2 TRBD2 TGTGCCAGCAGCACTAGCGGGGGTCGAGGTACGCAGTATTTT CASSTSGGRGTQYF
NA TRBJ1-2 TRBV2 TRBD1 TGTGCCAGCACCATCCAGGGGGCCAACTATGGCTACACCTTC CASTIQGANYGYTF
NA TRBJ2-7 TRBV11-3 TRBD2 TGTGCCAGCAGCTTAACGGGGGGGAGTGAGCAGTACTTC CASSLTGGSEQYF
NA TRBJ2-5 TRBV7-2 NA TGTGCCAGCAGCTTAGCGGTGGGCTTATACCAAGAGACCCAGTACTTC CASSLAVGLYQETQYF
NA TRBJ1-5 TRBV6-6 NA TGTGCCAGCAGTTACAATACAGAAAATCAGCCCCAGCATTTT CASSYNTENQPQHF
NA TRBJ1-5 TRBV19 NA TGTGCCAGTAGTATAGATGGCAGGGTGACTCAGCCCCAGCATTTT CASSIDGRVTQPQHF
NA TRBJ1-6 TRBV30 NA TGTGCCTGGAGTGTATCGGTCCGAAATTCACCCCTCCACTTT CAWSVSVRNSPLHF
NA TRBJ2-3 TRBV5-1 TRBD1 TGCGCCAGCAGCTACGCACAGACAGGGGGAGGCACAGATACGCAGTATTTT CASSYAQTGGGTDTQYF
NA TRBJ2-3 TRBV5-1 NA TGCGCCAGCAGCTTGGATCTAGTAACAGATACGCAGTATTTT CASSLDLVTDTQYF
NA TRBJ1-2 TRBV30 NA TGTGCCAAGGACGGCCAGGGTGGCTATGGCTACACCTTC CAKDGQGGYGYTF
NA TRBJ1-1 TRBV28 NA TGTGCCAGCAAAGCGACGCTCGGGGGTGAAGCTTTCTTT CASKATLGGEAFF
NA TRBJ2-1 TRBV11-2 NA TGTGCCAGCAGCGCCGGTGGAGCAAAGGCCGTTAACCCCCCCAATGAGCAGTTCTTC CASSAGGAKAVNPPNEQFF
NA TRBJ2-2 TRBV7-3 TRBD2 TGTGCCAGCAGCAGAAGCGGGGCCGGCGGGGAGCTGTTTTTT CASSRSGAGGELFF
NA TRBJ1-2 TRBV2 TRBD1 TGTGCCAGCTCTACCGCGGGACAGGCCCTTTATGGCTACACCTTC CASSTAGQALYGYTF
NA TRBJ2-1 TRBV27 TRBD2 TGTGCCAGCAGTTCTGGAACTTGGCGGGAGGAGTACAATGAGCAGTTCTTC CASSSGTWREEYNEQFF
NA TRBJ2-2 TRBV6-1 TRBD1 TGTGCCAGCAGGCAGGGGGTGAACACCGGGGAGCTGTTTTTT CASRQGVNTGELFF
NA TRBJ2-3 TRBV5-1 TRBD1 TGCGCCAGCAGCACAGGGACAGGATCCACAGATACGCAGTATTTT CASSTGTGSTDTQYF
NA TRBJ2-7 TRBV6-1 TRBD1 TGTGCCAGCAGTGCCTGGACAGGGGGCTACGAGCAGTACTTC CASSAWTGGYEQYF
few TRBJ2-6 TRBV2 TRBD1 TGTGCCAGCAGGCCCACAGGGGGATCTGGGGCCAACGTCCTGACTTTC CASRPTGGSGANVLTF
NA TRBJ2-7 TRBV6-6 TRBD2 TGTGCCAGCAGTTTCCAGCGGGAGCGAGACGAGCAGTACTTC CASSFQRERDEQYF
NA TRBJ2-2 TRBV5-1 NA TGCGCCAGCAGCTTGCGAGGGAACACCGGGGAGCTGTTTTTT CASSLRGNTGELFF
NA TRBJ2-7 TRBV27 NA TGTGCCAGCAGCCCGGACTATTCTTCCTCCTACGAGCAGTACTTC CASSPDYSSSYEQYF
once TRBJ2-3 TRBV29-1 NA TGCAGCGTCTTCCGGGACTCCAGCACAGATACGCAGTATTTT CSVFRDSSTDTQYF
NA TRBJ2-1 TRBV6-6 TRBD2 TGTGCCAGCAGGCAACTAGCGGGGGGAAGTGAGCAGTTCTTC CASRQLAGGSEQFF
NA TRBJ1-2 TRBV6-1 NA TGTGCCAGCAGGGCGACACAATTAAAAGGCTATGGCTACACCTTC CASRATQLKGYGYTF
NA TRBJ2-3 TRBV6-5 TRBD1 TGTGCCAGCCGACAGGGGCTCACAGATACGCAGTATTTT CASRQGLTDTQYF
NA TRBJ2-5 TRBV6-6 NA TGTGCCAGCCGCTACAGGGGAGGTCGGGAGACCCAGTACTTC CASRYRGGRETQYF
NA TRBJ2-2 TRBV5-8 TRBD2 TGTGCCAGCAGCCCTGGGACTAGCGGGGTATCCGGGGAGCTGTTTTTT CASSPGTSGVSGELFF
NA TRBJ1-2 TRBV5-1 NA TGCGCCAGCAGGGTGGGGGCCTTAAGGGACTATGGCTACACCTTC CASRVGALRDYGYTF
NA TRBJ2-3 TRBV18 NA TGTGCCAGCTCACCACGACAGATCGGCACAGATACGCAGTATTTT CASSPRQIGTDTQYF
NA TRBJ1-1 TRBV5-5 TRBD1 TGTGCCAGCAGCTGGGCGGGACAGTCAACAGCTGAAGCTTTCTTT CASSWAGQSTAEAFF
NA TRBJ1-2 TRBV4-1 TRBD1 TGCGCCAGCAGCCCCTCCCTCCCCGGGACAGGGGGCGATGGCTACACCTTC CASSPSLPGTGGDGYTF
NA TRBJ1-5 TRBV5-1 TRBD1 TGCGCCAGCAGCTCAGGGGGAGGCAATCAGCCCCAGCATTTT CASSSGGGNQPQHF
NA TRBJ1-1 TRBV15 NA TGTGCCACCAGCAGAGCCGGGAGTATCTCTGAAGCTTTCTTT CATSRAGSISEAFF
few TRBJ1-2 TRBV6-5 NA TGTGCCAGCAGTTACAGGGGCCGGGATGGCTACACCTTC CASSYRGRDGYTF
NA TRBJ2-1 TRBV28 NA TGTGCCAGCAGTTTAAGCCCGCCCCATGAGCAGTTCTTC CASSLSPPHEQFF
NA TRBJ2-5 TRBV5-1 NA TGCGCCAGCAGCTTGAGCTGGACAGAGGTAGAGACCCAGTACTTC CASSLSWTEVETQYF
NA TRBJ2-7 TRBV27 NA TGTGCCAGCAGTTCCCTCCCCGGGACACCCTACGAGCAGTACTTC CASSSLPGTPYEQYF
NA TRBJ2-1 TRBV5-1 TRBD2 TGCGCCAGCAGCTTAGGTAGCGGGGGGGCCTACAATGAGCAGTTCTTC CASSLGSGGAYNEQFF
once TRBJ1-4 TRBV7-9 NA TGTGCCAGCAGCCTGGACGGGACAACTAATGAAAAACTGTTTTTT CASSLDGTTNEKLFF
NA TRBJ2-7 TRBV5-6 TRBD2 TGTGCCAGCAACGACGGGACTAGCAACGAGCAGTACTTC CASNDGTSNEQYF
few TRBJ1-2 TRBV18 NA TGTGCCAGCTCATTGGTCGAGAGCTATGGCTACACCTTC CASSLVESYGYTF
NA TRBJ2-7 TRBV11-2 TRBD1 TGTGCCAGCAGCTCCGGGACAGTTTACGAGCAGTACTTC CASSSGTVYEQYF
NA TRBJ1-6 TRBV11-2 NA TGTGCCAGCAGCTTTCGGAGAAATAATTCACCCCTCCACTTT CASSFRRNNSPLHF
once TRBJ1-2 TRBV6-5 NA TGTGCCAGCAGTCAGGGGTCTGGCTACACCTTC CASSQGSGYTF
NA TRBJ1-6 TRBV5-1 TRBD1 TGCGCCAGCAGCTTGACAGGGGAGGATTCACCCCTCCACTTT CASSLTGEDSPLHF
NA TRBJ2-5 TRBV11-2 NA TGTGCCAGCAGCTTACGTTGGGGGCATGCCCAGTACTTC CASSLRWGHAQYF
NA TRBJ2-7 TRBV28 TRBD2 TGTGCCAGCAGTTCGGGACTAGCGGGAATCATCGGGTCCTACGAGCAGTACTTC CASSSGLAGIIGSYEQYF
NA TRBJ1-5 TRBV27 NA TGTGCCAGCAGTACGGCGGGGCAGCCCCAGCATTTT CASSTAGQPQHF
NA TRBJ2-1 TRBV5-4 TRBD2 TGTGCCAGCAGCTTGCTAGCGGGAACGAACAATGAGCAGTTCTTC CASSLLAGTNNEQFF
NA TRBJ2-5 TRBV7-9 TRBD1 TGTGCCAGCAGCTCCACAGACAGGGGAGAGACCCAGTACTTC CASSSTDRGETQYF